A single sample is the source of the 20 T cell receptor beta chains below, sequenced in a study of read filtering for tumor transcriptome and immune sequencing. From approximately 400 ng of RNA, a library with molecular barcoded alpha/delta and beta/gamma adaptors was made. TCRdb fed the reads into MiXCR, producing one record per CDR3 protein. The sample holds tens of thousands of distinct CDR3 sequences, roughly 21% seen once. The sequenced sample consisted of a population of CD138-negative cells sorted from bone marrow. The receptors stem from a donor at least 40 years old with multiple myeloma.

This clonotype was detected many times. The V gene is TRBV20-1, the J gene TRBJ1-4; TRBD1 matches at 7 bases. After removal of 4 bases from V and 0 bases from J, the junction contained 8 bases not matched to a gene. Germline CDR1 and CDR2: DFQATT and SNEGSKA (reference sequence). The CDR3 runs to 16 residues. The CDR3 region has the DNA TGCAGTGCTATCTACCAGGGGGTAGCAACTAATGAAAAACTGTTTTTT. Translated, it gives CSAIYQGVATNEKLFF.

About this clonotype: Given a much more abundant clone one base away, this may be a read error. The chain uses TRBV10-3 and TRBJ2-2; TRBD1 might be the D (7 bases). The CDR3 contains 14 residues. The germline V gene has CDR1 ENHRY and CDR2 SYGVKD. The CDR3 is CAIGGGARTGERFF. The CDR3 DNA reads as TGTGCCATCGGAGGGGGCGCGAGAACCGGGGAGCGGTTTTTT.

The chain employs TRBV28 and TRBJ2-3; TRBD1 might be the D (6 bases). The V and J ends lost 2 bases and 10 bases respectively, with 10 bases between them. In germline, CDR1 is MDHEN, CDR2 SYDVKM. This CDR3 has 12 amino acids. CDR3 protein: CASSLKQGAQYF. CDR3 DNA sequence: TGTGCCAGCAGTTTAAAACAGGGAGCGCAGTATTTT.

The chain employs TRBV5-1 and TRBJ1-2; perhaps TRBD1 as D (5 bases). The CDR3 runs to 14 residues. Deletions cut 4 bases from V and 2 bases from J, with 12 bases between. Germline-derived CDR1 and CDR2 are SGHRS and YFSETQ. This CDR3 reads CASSLAGQNYGYTF. The CDR3 bases are TGCGCCAGCAGCCTCGCGGGGCAGAACTATGGCTACACCTTC.

This clonotype has at least ten counts. This chain connects TRBV28 to TRBJ1-5; weak D call: TRBD1 (6 bases). The CDR3 has 13 amino acids. V lost 3 bases to trimming and J lost 6 bases, with 9 bases between them. Germline V lookup: CDR1 MDHEN, CDR2 SYDVKM. The chain's CDR3 is CASSFSTGQPQHF. The CDR3 coding sequence is TGTGCCAGCAGTTTCTCGACAGGTCAGCCCCAGCATTTT.

This clonotype was counted at least ten times. The rearrangement links TRBV10-3 to TRBJ2-1, with D hard to call. Germline CDR1 is ENHRY and CDR2 is SYGVKD. The V end was cut by 0 bases, the J end by 6 bases, with 0 bases between. CDR3 length equals 11 residues. CDR3 DNA sequence: TGTGCCATCAGTGAGTCCAATGAGCAGTTCTTC. Encoded protein: CAISESNEQFF.

This clonotype was seen many times. The chain couples TRBV5-1 to TRBJ2-7; TRBD1 matches at 9 bases. J gave up 7 bases and V 3 bases, and 2 bases lay outside the gene matches. The germline V gene has CDR1 SGHRS and CDR2 YFSETQ. The CDR3 runs to 12 residues. The CDR3 DNA follows: TGCGCCAGCAGCTCGGGACAGGGTGAGCAGTACTTC. It specifies CASSSGQGEQYF.

V gene TRBV5-5 combines with J gene TRBJ2-7; D ambiguous. The CDR3 is 12 residues long. Germline CDR1 is SGHKS and CDR2 is YYEKEE (reference sequence). The V gene lost 5 bases and the J gene lost 6 bases, with 12 bases spanning the gap. CDR3 protein: CASRPAGPEQYF. The CDR3 nucleotides read TGTGCCAGCAGGCCCGCCGGGCCCGAGCAGTACTTC. The full variable domain, in which reference TRBV5-5 and TRBJ2-7 provide the parts outside the CDR3, is DAGVTQSPTHLIKTRGQQVTLRCSPISGHKSVSWYQQVLGQGPQFIFQYYEKEERGRGNFPDRFSARQFPNYSSELNVNALLLGDSALYLCASRPAGPEQYFGPGTRLTVT.

The table lists this clonotype with many counts. The rearrangement joins TRBV7-9 to TRBJ2-5; D uncertain. The CDR3 runs to 12 residues. Germline-derived CDR1 and CDR2 are SEHNR and FQNEAQ (reference sequence). V lost 5 bases to trimming and J lost 6 bases, with 10 bases between them. CDR3 sequence reads: CASSDETQTQYF. The CDR3 DNA is TGTGCCAGCAGCGACGAGACTCAGACCCAGTACTTC.

This clonotype was counted ten times or more. This chain joins TRBV20-1 and TRBJ1-1, with a possible D match to TRBD1 (6 bases). CDR3 length: 14 amino acids. V lost 5 bases and J lost 6, with 19 bases in between. Germline loops: CDR1 DFQATT, CDR2 SNEGSKA (reference sequence). CDR3 nucleotide sequence: TGCAGTGCTTCCCTGCCGGGGGGGCATTCTGAAGCTTTCTTT. It encodes CSASLPGGHSEAFF.

Of note for this clonotype: Since a far larger clone is one base different, this is likely a read error. The chain links TRBV12-3 or TRBV12-4 to TRBJ2-1; D ambiguous. CDR3 length: 13 amino acids. CDR3 DNA: TGTGCCAGTACTATGTTCTCCTACAATGAGCAGCTCTTC. Amino acid sequence: CASTMFSYNEQLF.

Of note for this clonotype: It may be a read error: a sequence one base away is much more abundant. This sequence joins TRBV28 and TRBJ1-1; TRBD1 matches 7 bases. Germline-derived CDR1 and CDR2 are MDHEN and SYDVKM. This CDR3 spans 14 amino acids. CDR3 in amino acids: CASSLLQGGTVAFF. CDR3 in DNA: TGTGCCAGCAGTTTACTTCAGGGGGGGACTGTAGCTTTCTTT.

This clonotype was seen ten or more times. V gene TRBV5-6 combines with J gene TRBJ2-1, with 8 nucleotides matching TRBD1. Germline V lookup: CDR1 SGHDT, CDR2 YYEEEE. The CDR3 has 14 residues. The trim removed 4 bases at V and 10 bases at J, leaving 10 bases unmatched. The CDR3 bases are TGTGCCAGCAGCCCCAGCCCGACAGGGGACGAGCAGTTCTTC. This gives the protein CASSPSPTGDEQFF.

This clonotype was detected many times. This chain joins TRBV11-2 and TRBJ2-3, with D perhaps matching TRBD1 (6 bases). CDR1 is SGHAT and CDR2 is FQNNGV in the germline V gene. The CDR3 has 18 amino acids. The germline V and J ends were trimmed by 3 bases and 5 bases, with 24 bases remaining between them. The CDR3 loop reads CASSFTTFAQGDKDTQYF. The CDR3, as DNA: TGTGCCAGCAGCTTTACCACATTCGCACAGGGAGATAAAGATACGCAGTATTTT.

About this clonotype itself: A much larger clone lies one base from this, so it may be a read error. The CDR3 carries no conserved terminal phenylalanine or tryptophan, so it likely arises from a read error. The rearrangement links TRBV5-1 to TRBJ2-3; TRBD2 is a possible D gene (6 bases). The CDR3 is 15 amino acids. Per the germline V gene, CDR1 is SGHRS and CDR2 is YFSETQ. V was pared by 0 bases and J by 3 bases, with 11 bases between. CDR3 in amino acids: CASSLEGLRTDTQYS. The CDR3 nucleotides read TGCGCCAGCAGCTTGGAAGGACTACGGACAGATACGCAGTATTCT.

The sample holds many counts of this clonotype. This rearrangement joins TRBV6-1 to TRBJ1-1; D may be TRBD1 (6 bases). The germline gives CDR1 MNHNS, CDR2 SASEGT. The CDR3 has 14 residues. Trimming left V 8 bases short and J 4 bases short, with 17 bases between. CDR3 protein: CASFQGGGATEAFF. In DNA, the CDR3 is TGTGCCAGCTTCCAAGGGGGGGGGGCCACTGAAGCTTTCTTT.

About this clonotype itself: A far larger clone is off by one base, so a read error is likely. The conserved closing phenylalanine or tryptophan is absent in this CDR3, likely reflecting a read error. The V and J genes are TRBV12-3 or TRBV12-4 and TRBJ1-5, with D unclear. The V gene lost 2 bases and the J gene lost 0 bases, with 8 bases spanning the gap. This CDR3 region has 15 residues. CDR3 loop: CASSLSPASNQPQHL. In nucleotides, the CDR3 is TGTGCCAGCAGTTTATCGCCAGCTAGCAATCAGCCCCAGCATCTT.

This clonotype was found many times. J is TRBJ2-1 and V is TRBV12-3 or TRBV12-4, with a possible D match to TRBD1 (6 bases). The CDR3 runs to 14 residues. V gave up 6 bases and J gave up 4 bases, with 13 bases separating them. The CDR3 bases are TGTGCCAGCAGCTCAGGGGAAGGGTACAATGAGCAGTTCTTC. Translating gives CASSSGEGYNEQFF.

This clonotype was observed at least ten times. The chain couples TRBV29-1 to TRBJ2-1, with 10 bases that match TRBD2. Germline V gene sequence: CDR1 SQVTM, CDR2 ANQGSEA. This CDR3 is 15 amino acids long. With 7 bases clipped from V and 2 bases from J, the junction kept 8 bases outside the gene matches. The CDR3 is CSGNSGGPTYNEQFF. The CDR3 nucleotides are TGCAGCGGGAATAGCGGGGGGCCTACCTACAATGAGCAGTTCTTC.

As to this clonotype: A far more abundant clone sits one base away, making this likely a read error. V is TRBV10-1 and J is TRBJ1-4; tentatively, D is TRBD2 (7 bases). The J call may be faulty, since TRBJ2-3 better matches the DNA end. CDR3 length: 15 residues. Germline loops: CDR1 WNHNN, CDR2 SYGVQD (reference sequence). The CDR3 sequence is CACSETGGPTDTQYF. The CDR3 DNA reads TGCGCCTGCAGTGAAACCGGGGGGCCCACAGATACGCAGTATTTT.